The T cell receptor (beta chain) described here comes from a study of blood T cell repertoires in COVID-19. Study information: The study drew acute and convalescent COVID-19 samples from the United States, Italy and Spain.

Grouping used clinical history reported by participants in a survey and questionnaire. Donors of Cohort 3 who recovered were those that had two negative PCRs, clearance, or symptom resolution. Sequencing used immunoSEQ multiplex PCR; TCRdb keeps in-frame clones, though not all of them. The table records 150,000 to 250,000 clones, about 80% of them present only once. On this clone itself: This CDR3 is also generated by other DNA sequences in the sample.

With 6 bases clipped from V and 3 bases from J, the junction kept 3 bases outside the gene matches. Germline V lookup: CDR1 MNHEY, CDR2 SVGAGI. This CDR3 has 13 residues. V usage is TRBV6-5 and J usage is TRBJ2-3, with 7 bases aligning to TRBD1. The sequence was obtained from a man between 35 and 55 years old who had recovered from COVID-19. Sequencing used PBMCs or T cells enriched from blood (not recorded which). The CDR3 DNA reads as TGTGCCAGCAGACGACAGGGAACAGATACGCAGTATTTT. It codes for CASRRQGTDTQYF.